The subject of this entry is one TCR beta chain. Its antigen is unidentified. There are 13 residues in the CDR3. Trimming cost V 3 bases and J 7 bases, with 10 bases left between them. CDR1 and CDR2 from the germline V gene are LGHNA and YSLEER. As for time point: week 47, end of study. The study gave 300 ug of mutant IDH1 20-mer peptide per vaccine dose, with topical imiquimod. Patients received eight vaccinations in weeks 1, 3, 5, 7, 11, 15, 19, 23. These data belong to a study of a mutant IDH1 vaccine in newly diagnosed glioma. Study information: Once 4-6 weeks had passed after radiotherapy alone, vaccination started, or it started with temozolomide cycles.

Assay: immunoSEQ multiplex PCR; the TCRdb copy retains only in-frame clones and omits some. The sample yields under 30,000 clones, 84% seen once. The clonotype comes from a man in his forties with glioma. The sample in question was PBMCs, obtained from a glioma patient whose treatment included an IDH1 peptide vaccine. This chain links TRBV4-3 with TRBJ2-1, with D hard to call. The CDR3 DNA follows: TGCGCCAGCAGCCAGCAAGACTCAAATGAGCAGTTCTTC. Translated: CASSQQDSNEQFF.